This section outlines one TCR beta chain sequence together with its context. Germline V CDR1 and CDR2: SGHAT, FQNNGV. V lost 4 bases and J 4 bases, leaving 17 bases between the germline ends. This CDR3 contains 16 residues. The record originates from a study of blood T cell repertoires in COVID-19. Across the study: Material from acute and convalescent COVID-19 was sourced from the United States, Italy and Spain.

Those enrolled in Seattle joined during active infection and were followed longitudinally afterward. Sequencing used immunoSEQ multiplex PCR; TCRdb keeps in-frame clones, though not all of them. In the table there are some 230,000 clones, around 86% of which are singletons. The sample taken for sequencing was peripheral blood. The source is a woman of 80 years or more with COVID-19, enrolled during active disease. The gene calls are TRBV11-2 and TRBJ2-1, with D possibly TRBD2 on 6 matching bases. For the CDR3, the DNA is TGTGCCAGCAGCTCAACCGGGACTCTGACTTACAATGAGCAGTTCTTC. Residues: CASSSTGTLTYNEQFF.